One and the same sample provided the 22 T cell receptor beta chains below, sequenced in a study of CD8+ T cells in alopecia areata. Indicated treatment: oral pan-JAK inhibitor, 5-10 mg twice daily. RNA was extracted and reverse transcribed into cDNA as the sequencing template. Some clones are missing from TCRdb's copy, which holds only in-frame ones; the method was immunoSEQ multiplex PCR. The sample has about 140,000 clones, roughly four fifths seen once. The specimen was CD8+ T cells sorted from blood, collected at week 4, from a patient treated with tofacitinib. The receptors here all came from a human donor with alopecia areata.

This sequence joins TRBV27 and TRBJ2-3; no firm D call. Germline assignment: CDR1 MNHEY and CDR2 SMNVEV (reference sequence). Deletions cut 5 bases from V and 4 bases from J, with 19 bases between. The CDR3 runs to 16 residues. As DNA, the CDR3 is TGTGCCAGCAGTCCAATTAGCTATATAGAGGCAGATACGCAGTATTTT. This encodes CASSPISYIEADTQYF.

V gene TRBV13 combines with J gene TRBJ2-5, with D uncertain. CDR3 length equals 11 residues. Germline-derived CDR1 and CDR2 are PRHDT and FYEKMQ (reference sequence). The V end lost 1 base, the J end lost 5 bases, and 2 bases lay between the germline ends. The CDR3 is CASSLDETQYF. CDR3 sequence (DNA): TGTGCCAGCAGCTTAGACGAGACCCAGTACTTC.

V gene TRBV4-1 combines with J gene TRBJ2-7; no definite D call. V lost 1 base and J lost 6, with 16 bases in between. The CDR3 is 15 residues long. Germline V gene lookup returns CDR1 MGHRA and CDR2 YSYEKL. CDR3 loop: CASSQALTTTIEQYF. Here the CDR3 DNA reads TGCGCCAGCAGCCAAGCCCTAACAACTACGATCGAGCAGTACTTC.

The CDR3 DNA reads TGTGCCAGCAGCTTAATCGGGAGCTCCTACAATGAGCAGTTCTTC. It is translated as CASSLIGSSYNEQFF. The chain links TRBV7-3 to TRBJ2-1; D may be TRBD2 (6 bases). Germline assignment: CDR1 SGHTA and CDR2 FQGTGA. V was trimmed by 1 base and J by 0 bases, leaving 7 bases between them. The CDR3 contains 15 residues.

The chain joins TRBV5-1 to TRBJ1-1; 8 nucleotides line up with TRBD1. The V and J ends lost 2 bases and 2 bases, in that order; junction bases with no gene match: 14. Germline V CDR1 and CDR2: SGHRS, YFSETQ. This CDR3 is 18 amino acids long. CDR3 DNA sequence: TGCGCCAGCAGCTTCCGCACAGGGGGACGATTAGGAAACACTGAAGCTTTCTTT. It yields the protein CASSFRTGGRLGNTEAFF. The whole variable domain, filled in from reference TRBV5-1 and TRBJ1-1, reads KAGVTQTPRYLIKTRGQQVTLSCSPISGHRSVSWYQQTPGQGLQFLFEYFSETQRNKGNFPGRFSGRQFSNSRSEMNVSTLELGDSALYLCASSFRTGGRLGNTEAFFGQGTRLTVV.

The gene calls are TRBV7-8 and TRBJ2-3, with D maybe TRBD2 (6 bases). Trimming removed 1 base at V and 0 bases at J, with 11 bases between. This CDR3 contains 16 residues. Germline CDR1 and CDR2: SGHVS and FQNEAQ. CDR3 loop: CASSLVPGLSTDTQYF. The CDR3 bases are TGTGCCAGCAGCTTAGTCCCTGGACTAAGCACAGATACGCAGTATTTT. Together with reference TRBV7-8 and TRBJ2-3, the CDR3 gives the full variable domain: GAGVSQSPRYKVAKRGQDVALRCDPISGHVSLFWYQQALGQGPEFLTYFQNEAQLDKSGLPSDRFFAERPEGSVSTLKIQRTQQEDSAVYLCASSLVPGLSTDTQYFGPGTRLTVL.

J is TRBJ2-7 and V is TRBV5-5; D remains ambiguous. Trimming shortened V by 4 bases and J by 0 bases, and 14 bases separated the two germline ends. Germline CDR1 SGHKS, CDR2 YYEKEE (reference sequence). The CDR3 totals 15 residues. The DNA of the CDR3 is TGTGCCAGCAGCCTCGTCGGACGTAGCTCCTACGAGCAGTACTTC. It yields the protein CASSLVGRSSYEQYF.

CDR3 in DNA: TGTGCCAGCAGCCCTCCGCCGGGACAGGGATACACCGGGGAGCTGTTTTTT. Encoded protein: CASSPPPGQGYTGELFF. The chain carries TRBV5-8 and TRBJ2-2, with 9 bases identical to TRBD1. The CDR3 covers 17 residues. Trimming cost V 4 bases and J 3 bases; bases outside gene matches: 10. CDR1 and CDR2 (germline): SGHTS, YDEGEE.

V and J are TRBV12-5 and TRBJ1-1, with TRBD1 identical over 10 bases. J was trimmed by 7 bases and V by 7 bases; bases with no gene match: 18. The CDR3 runs to 17 residues. Germline V lookup: CDR1 LGHNT, CDR2 FRNRAP. As DNA, the CDR3 is TGTGCTAGTGCCATCTTACCGGGACAGGGGCAACAAAATGAAGCTTTCTTT. Residues: CASAILPGQGQQNEAFF.

In its sample, this clone was seen once. The gene calls are TRBV29-1 and TRBJ2-7; TRBD1 aligns across 9 bases. Germline-derived CDR1 and CDR2 are SQVTM and ANQGSEA. The junction had 15 bases not matched to a gene; V was cut back by 8 bases and J by 4 bases. The CDR3 loop spans 15 amino acids. In DNA, the CDR3 is TGCAGCACGCGAGGGACCGGGACAGGGATTTACGAGCAGTACTTC. It codes for CSTRGTGTGIYEQYF.

The chain recombines TRBV6-5 with TRBJ2-7, with D maybe TRBD2 (5 bases). CDR3 length: 15 residues. V lost 5 bases, J lost 3 bases, and 17 bases lay in between. The germline gives CDR1 MNHEY, CDR2 SVGAGI. CDR3 in DNA: TGTGCCAGCAGTCGCGGGCCACTGAGATTCTACGAGCAGTACTTC. It yields the protein CASSRGPLRFYEQYF.

This chain uses TRBV29-1 with TRBJ2-1; 9 bases fit TRBD1. Germline V lookup: CDR1 SQVTM, CDR2 ANQGSEA. J was trimmed by 2 bases and V by 0 bases; bases with no gene match: 5. The CDR3 totals 16 residues. CDR3 coding DNA: TGCAGCGTTGAAGACCCACAGGGGGCGACCTACAATGAGCAGTTCTTC. It yields the protein CSVEDPQGATYNEQFF.

This chain links TRBV5-4 with TRBJ1-1; possible D gene TRBD1, 6 bases. Germline CDR1 is SGHNT and CDR2 is YYREEE (reference sequence). The CDR3 extends over 17 amino acids. V lost 5 bases to trimming and J lost 0 bases, with 20 bases between them. The CDR3 bases are TGTGCCAGCAGTTCGGGCACGGGGGCCCTGATGAACACTGAAGCTTTCTTT. This sequence encodes CASSSGTGALMNTEAFF. The full variable domain, completed using reference TRBV5-4 and TRBJ1-1, is ETGVTQSPTHLIKTRGQQVTLRCSSQSGHNTVSWYQQALGQGPQFIFQYYREEENGRGNFPPRFSGLQFPNYSSELNVNALELDDSALYLCASSSGTGALMNTEAFFGQGTRLTVV.

The chain has TRBV4-1 and TRBJ1-4, with TRBD1 matching 9 bases. Trimming at V came to 6 bases and at J to 8 bases, leaving 7 bases not matched to a gene. CDR1 is MGHRA and CDR2 is YSYEKL in the germline V gene. This CDR3 region has 14 residues. The CDR3 here is CASRQQGAGEKLFF. CDR3 nucleotides: TGCGCCAGCAGGCAACAGGGGGCCGGGGAAAAACTGTTTTTT.

V is TRBV9 and J is TRBJ1-1; no firm D call. With 0 bases removed from V and 7 bases from J, the gap between germline ends came to 13 bases. Germline V CDR1 and CDR2: SGDLS, YYNGEE. The CDR3 is 14 amino acids. The CDR3 region has the DNA TGTGCCAGCAGCGTAGAGGGAAGGGATATTGAAGCTTTCTTT. Amino acids: CASSVEGRDIEAFF.

The rearrangement links TRBV6-6 to TRBJ2-7; D uncertain. V shed 4 bases and J shed 2 bases, with 6 bases lying between them. CDR1 and CDR2 (germline): MNHNY, SVGAGI (reference sequence). The CDR3 has 12 amino acids. CDR3 residues: CASSSSTYEQYF. Here the CDR3 DNA reads TGTGCCAGCAGTTCCAGCACCTACGAGCAGTACTTC.

The chain carries TRBV2 and TRBJ1-5, with D possibly TRBD1 on 5 matching bases. The ends were cut back, 6 bases at V and 0 bases at J, with 12 bases in the middle. This CDR3 has 15 residues. From germline, CDR1 is SNHLY and CDR2 FYNNEI. The CDR3 region has the DNA TGTGCCAGCAGGGACGACAGAATTAGCAATCAGCCCCAGCATTTT. This gives the protein CASRDDRISNQPQHF.

V and J are TRBV30 and TRBJ2-3; 7 nucleotides line up with TRBD1. The junction had 2 bases not matched to a gene; V was cut back by 0 bases and J by 2 bases. CDR3 length equals 14 residues. In germline, CDR1 is GTSNPN, CDR2 SVGIG (reference sequence). As DNA, the CDR3 is TGTGCCTGGAGTGTACAGGGGATCACAGATACGCAGTATTTT. It is translated as CAWSVQGITDTQYF.

V and J are TRBV7-6 and TRBJ1-3; TRBD1 might be the D (6 bases). This CDR3 region has 16 residues. V dropped 0 bases and J dropped 0 bases, with 9 bases sitting between them. The germline CDR1 and CDR2 sequences are SGHVS and FNYEAQ. Here the CDR3 DNA reads TGTGCCAGCAGCTTAGCTCCGACAGGCTCTGGAAACACCATATATTTT. Amino acids: CASSLAPTGSGNTIYF. The variable domain in full, completed from reference TRBV7-6 and TRBJ1-3, reads GAGVSQSPRYKVTKRGQDVALRCDPISGHVSLYWYRQALGQGPEFLTYFNYEAQQDKSGLPNDRFSAERPEGSISTLTIQRTEQRDSAMYRCASSLAPTGSGNTIYFGEGSWLTVV.

The V gene is TRBV18, the J gene TRBJ2-5, with a weak D call TRBD1 (5 bases). CDR3 size: 15 residues. Germline lookup yields CDR1 KGHSH and CDR2 LQKENI. The V end lost 3 bases, the J end lost 5 bases, and 16 bases lay between the germline ends. The CDR3 nucleotides read TGTGCCAGCTCACCGAAGAGCAGGGTCGGGGAGACCCAGTACTTC. The encoded protein is CASSPKSRVGETQYF.

The chain carries TRBV2 and TRBJ1-5; 7 bases map to TRBD1. The CDR3 is 15 residues long. The trim removed 6 bases at V and 0 bases at J, leaving 5 bases unmatched. Germline V gives CDR1 SNHLY, CDR2 FYNNEI. The DNA of the CDR3 is TGTGCCAGCAGGACAGGGAAATATAGCAATCAGCCCCAGCATTTT. Translation: CASRTGKYSNQPQHF.

The chain joins TRBV6-6 to TRBJ2-7; no clear D. The germline CDR1 and CDR2 sequences are MNHNY and SVGAGI (reference sequence). With 7 bases removed from V and 1 base from J, the gap between germline ends came to 14 bases. The CDR3 is 14 residues long. CDR3 in amino acids: CASTKGDRSYEQYF. Written as DNA, the CDR3 is TGTGCCAGCACCAAAGGAGACCGGTCCTACGAGCAGTACTTC.